These 26 T cell receptor beta chains came from one sample sequenced in a study of cytomegalovirus exposure and HLA in healthy donors. PCR amplification relied on 60 Vbeta primers (plus 13 Jbeta primers). Clones were sequenced by immunoSEQ multiplex PCR, and TCRdb holds only the in-frame ones, with some missing. The table lists about 180,000 clones, roughly 80% of them singletons, with approximately 2.4% in the top ten. Sequenced sample: PBMCs. Receptors originate from a male donor in good health and CMV-seronegative.

This chain connects TRBV6-6 to TRBJ2-3; D might be TRBD1 (5 bases). The V gene's germline CDR1 is MNHNY and CDR2 SVGAGI (reference sequence). V was pared by 1 base and J by 1 base, with 6 bases between. The CDR3 contains 14 residues. CDR3 in amino acids: CASSYLQGTDTQYF. In DNA form, the CDR3 reads TGTGCCAGCAGTTACTTACAGGGCACAGATACGCAGTATTTT.

This chain links TRBV30 with TRBJ2-5; 14 bases fit TRBD2. J was trimmed by 1 base and V by 5 bases; bases with no gene match: 6. The CDR3 covers 16 residues. Germline CDR1 is GTSNPN and CDR2 is SVGIG (reference sequence). The CDR3 DNA reads TGTGCCTGGGGAGGGACTAGCGGGGGTCTCCAAGAGACCCAGTACTTC. Translation: CAWGGTSGGLQETQYF.

This clone has only a few counts. The gene calls are TRBV7-9 and TRBJ1-5; weak D call: TRBD1 (6 bases). The CDR3 sequence is 14 residues long. The V end was cut by 4 bases, the J end by 4 bases, with 11 bases between. Germline CDR1 is SEHNR and CDR2 is FQNEAQ (reference sequence). CDR3 sequence reads: CASSWDTHNQPQHF. CDR3 bases: TGTGCCAGCAGCTGGGACACCCATAATCAGCCCCAGCATTTT.

The V call is TRBV28, the J call TRBJ1-2, with 9 bases fitting TRBD1. V was pared by 3 bases and J by 4 bases, with 3 bases of the junction left unmatched. CDR3 length equals 14 residues. Germline-derived CDR1 and CDR2 are MDHEN and SYDVKM. The CDR3 region is CASSFRDRVYGYTF. The CDR3, as DNA: TGTGCCAGCAGTTTCCGGGACAGGGTCTATGGCTACACCTTC.

The V call is TRBV2, the J call TRBJ2-5; 10 bases agree with TRBD1. The V segment lost 8 bases and the J segment 4 bases; nucleotides outside the gene matches: 4. CDR3 length equals 13 residues. Germline loops: CDR1 SNHLY, CDR2 FYNNEI. The CDR3 region is CASLTGGTETQYF. The CDR3 DNA is TGTGCCAGCCTGACAGGGGGCACAGAGACCCAGTACTTC. The full variable domain, rest sourced from reference TRBV2 and TRBJ2-5, is EPEVTQTPSHQVTQMGQEVILRCVPISNHLYFYWYRQILGQKVEFLVSFYNNEISEKSEIFDDQFSVERPDGSNFTLKIRSTKLEDSAMYFCASLTGGTETQYFGPGTRLLVL.

This rearrangement joins TRBV7-9 to TRBJ2-7; TRBD2 aligns across 13 bases. The germline V gene encodes CDR1 SEHNR and CDR2 FQNEAQ (reference sequence). The CDR3 is 16 residues long. The V segment lost 4 bases and the J segment 3 bases; nucleotides outside the gene matches: 6. CDR3 nucleotide sequence: TGTGCCAGCAGCTCGGGACTAGCGGGAAGCTACTACGAGCAGTACTTC. This translates into CASSSGLAGSYYEQYF.

The genes are TRBV15 and TRBJ2-1; D is uncertain. Germline V CDR1 and CDR2: LNHNV, YYDKDF (reference sequence). CDR3 size: 14 residues. Trimming stripped 1 base from V and 4 bases from J, with 8 bases between. The CDR3 DNA follows: TGTGCCACCAGCAGAGTAGGAGAATACAATGAGCAGTTCTTC. This encodes CATSRVGEYNEQFF.

This clone was recorded only once. V and J are TRBV7-8 and TRBJ2-3; 13 nucleotides align to TRBD2. Germline CDR1 SGHVS, CDR2 FQNEAQ. There are 17 residues in the CDR3. V shed 3 bases and J 3 bases; nucleotides not matched to a gene: 6. CDR3 nucleotide sequence: TGTGCCAGCAGCTTGGGACTAGCGGGGCCCCGTACAGATACGCAGTATTTT. Translated: CASSLGLAGPRTDTQYF.

This clone was found once. The V call is TRBV4-1, the J call TRBJ1-1; D is unclear. This CDR3 has 15 amino acids. The germline V and J ends were trimmed by 1 base and 0 bases, with 9 bases remaining between them. CDR1 and CDR2 (germline): MGHRA, YSYEKL. The CDR3 here is CASSQGPGMNTEAFF. CDR3 sequence (DNA): TGCGCCAGCAGCCAAGGTCCGGGGATGAACACTGAAGCTTTCTTT.

This chain joins TRBV4-1 and TRBJ2-7; 7 bases line up with TRBD2. The germline V gene encodes CDR1 MGHRA and CDR2 YSYEKL. CDR3 size: 15 residues. The junction had 7 bases not matched to a gene; V was cut back by 0 bases and J by 5 bases. Here the CDR3 reads CASSQEGGSGDEQYF. Written as DNA, the CDR3 is TGCGCCAGCAGCCAAGAGGGGGGGAGTGGGGACGAGCAGTACTTC.

The chain couples TRBV7-3 to TRBJ2-7; tentative D call: TRBD2 (5 bases). Deletions cut 6 bases from V and 2 bases from J, with 23 bases between. Germline loops: CDR1 SGHTA, CDR2 FQGTGA. This CDR3 has 17 residues. The CDR3 here is CASRSRRQDCLTYEQYF. CDR3 bases: TGTGCCAGCAGATCCCGCCGGCAGGACTGTTTAACCTACGAGCAGTACTTC.

This clone was seen a few times. J is TRBJ2-2 and V is TRBV5-1, with no clear D. There are 12 residues in the CDR3. CDR1 is SGHRS and CDR2 is YFSETQ in the germline V gene. V was trimmed by 3 bases and J by 7 bases, leaving 7 bases between them. CDR3 in DNA: TGCGCCAGCAGCTCGTCGGTCGGGGAGCTGTTTTTT. Protein sequence: CASSSSVGELFF.

This chain links TRBV6-5 with TRBJ2-3, with D perhaps TRBD1 (5 bases). Trimming took 5 bases from V and 2 from J, leaving 14 bases between them. This CDR3 has 15 amino acids. Germline V gives CDR1 MNHEY, CDR2 SVGAGI. The CDR3 spells CASSRQSRFTDTQYF. The CDR3 DNA reads as TGTGCCAGCAGTCGACAGTCGAGGTTCACAGATACGCAGTATTTT.

The chain's CDR3 is CASSEARTGGNTIYF. For the CDR3, the DNA is TGTGCCAGCAGTGAAGCCCGGACAGGGGGAAACACCATATATTTT. The chain joins TRBV6-1 to TRBJ1-3, with TRBD1 matching over 8 bases. The CDR3 runs to 15 residues. The V segment lost 0 bases and the J segment 4 bases; nucleotides outside the gene matches: 2. The germline gives CDR1 MNHNS, CDR2 SASEGT.

This clone occurred a few times. This sequence joins TRBV4-1 and TRBJ2-7; weak D call: TRBD2 (6 bases). Trimming pared 4 bases from V and 1 base from J, leaving 17 bases between. There are 16 residues in the CDR3. Germline V gene sequence: CDR1 MGHRA, CDR2 YSYEKL. The CDR3 protein is CASSLVNLGGSYEQYF. The DNA of the CDR3 is TGCGCCAGCAGCCTTGTCAATTTGGGAGGATCCTACGAGCAGTACTTC.

The gene calls are TRBV5-1 and TRBJ2-2; TRBD2 agrees at 9 bases. V trimming: 0 bases; J trimming: 3 bases; junction bases outside the gene matches: 3. The CDR3 covers 16 residues. Germline V gives CDR1 SGHRS, CDR2 YFSETQ. For the CDR3, the DNA is TGCGCCAGCAGCTTGGCCGCGGGGGGGTACACCGGGGAGCTGTTTTTT. Its protein product is CASSLAAGGYTGELFF.

V is TRBV2 and J is TRBJ1-4; 7 bases fit TRBD1. V shed 6 bases, J shed 6 bases, and the junction held 22 bases outside the gene matches. Germline CDR1 reads SNHLY; CDR2 reads FYNNEI. CDR3 size: 19 residues. For the CDR3, the DNA is TGTGCCAGCAGGAAATTCCTGAGACAGGGCCAATTGGCACATGAAAAACTGTTTTTT. Protein product: CASRKFLRQGQLAHEKLFF.

The chain carries TRBV18 and TRBJ1-1, with 7 bases lining up with TRBD1. The V and J ends lost 3 bases and 3 bases, in that order; junction bases with no gene match: 7. The CDR3 runs to 15 residues. Per the germline V gene, CDR1 is KGHSH and CDR2 is LQKENI. CDR3 coding DNA: TGTGCCAGCTCACCTGTTCCCAGGGGGGACACTGAAGCTTTCTTT. It is translated as CASSPVPRGDTEAFF. Drawing the rest from reference TRBV18 and TRBJ1-1, the complete variable domain is NAGVMQNPRHLVRRRGQEARLRCSPMKGHSHVYWYRQLPEEGLKFMVYLQKENIIDESGMPKERFSAEFPKEGPSILRIQQVVRGDSAAYFCASSPVPRGDTEAFFGQGTRLTVV.

The chain employs TRBV18 and TRBJ2-7; 8 positions agree with TRBD1. This CDR3 region has 14 residues. The junction had 4 bases not matched to a gene; V was cut back by 2 bases and J by 4 bases. Germline V CDR1 and CDR2: KGHSH, LQKENI. The CDR3 nucleotides read TGTGCCAGCTCACCAGTAACAGGGGGGTACGAGCAGTACTTC. This encodes CASSPVTGGYEQYF.

V usage is TRBV30 and J usage is TRBJ2-5; perhaps TRBD1 as D (5 bases). Germline CDR1 reads GTSNPN; CDR2 reads SVGIG (reference sequence). V lost 2 bases and J lost 0, with 7 bases in between. CDR3 length: 13 residues. The CDR3 reads CAWSPGNQETQYF. CDR3 in DNA: TGTGCCTGGAGTCCAGGGAACCAAGAGACCCAGTACTTC.

V usage is TRBV7-9 and J usage is TRBJ1-6; D is ambiguous. This CDR3 comprises 15 residues. V was pared by 4 bases and J by 10 bases, with 17 bases between. Germline lookup yields CDR1 SEHNR and CDR2 FQNEAQ (reference sequence). The CDR3 region is CASSSGSTLNSPLHF. CDR3 sequence (DNA): TGTGCCAGCAGCTCGGGATCCACCCTGAACTCACCCCTCCACTTT. Full variable domain (rest looked up from reference TRBV7-9 and TRBJ1-6): DTGVSQNPRHKITKRGQNVTFRCDPISEHNRLYWYRQTLGQGPEFLTYFQNEAQLEKSRLLSDRFSAERPKGSFSTLEIQRTEQGDSAMYLCASSSGSTLNSPLHFGNGTRLTVT.

The chain joins TRBV7-2 to TRBJ2-1; 7 nucleotides align to TRBD2. The CDR3 spans 17 residues. CDR1 is SGHTA, CDR2 FQGNSA, per germline. Losses at the gene ends were 5 bases for V and 1 base for J; bases not matched to a gene: 11. The CDR3 DNA follows: TGTGCCAGCAGCCGCCGGGTGGGAGGGGATTCCTACAATGAGCAGTTCTTC. Protein sequence: CASSRRVGGDSYNEQFF.

This clone was detected only a few times. This chain links TRBV5-6 with TRBJ1-4; D ambiguous. Germline V CDR1 and CDR2: SGHDT, YYEEEE. V gave up 4 bases and J gave up 4 bases, with 14 bases separating them. This CDR3 spans 15 amino acids. CDR3 nucleotides: TGTGCCAGCAGCGTGGACTTGGAGAGTAATGAAAAACTGTTTTTT. It encodes CASSVDLESNEKLFF.

The CDR3 region has the DNA TGTGCCAGCTCGGTGGGACTAAATGAAAAACTGTTTTTT. Amino acid sequence: CASSVGLNEKLFF. The chain joins TRBV28 to TRBJ1-4; tentative D call: TRBD1 (5 bases). V lost 8 bases and J 5 bases, leaving 12 bases between the germline ends. The CDR3 consists of 13 residues. Germline values: CDR1 MDHEN, CDR2 SYDVKM. The whole variable domain, remainder taken from reference TRBV28 and TRBJ1-4, is DVKVTQSSRYLVKRTGEKVFLECVQDMDHENMFWYRQDPGLGLRLIYFSYDVKMKEKGDIPEGYSVSREKKERFSLILESASTNQTSMYLCASSVGLNEKLFFGSGTQLSVL.

J is TRBJ2-1 and V is TRBV12-5, with 10 nucleotides matching TRBD2. The CDR3 covers 16 residues. In germline, CDR1 is LGHNT, CDR2 FRNRAP. J lost 5 bases, V lost 7 bases, and 11 bases had no gene match. In nucleotides, the CDR3 is TGTGCTAGTGATTCGGACCTAGCGGGGGCTAACAATGAGCAGTTCTTC. Protein: CASDSDLAGANNEQFF.

The chain joins TRBV29-1 to TRBJ2-3; 8 bases agree with TRBD1. CDR3 length: 14 amino acids. Germline V lookup: CDR1 SQVTM, CDR2 ANQGSEA. J was trimmed by 0 bases and V by 6 bases; bases with no gene match: 5. In DNA, the CDR3 is TGCAGCGTCGGACAGGGCTTGAGCACAGATACGCAGTATTTT. It codes for CSVGQGLSTDTQYF.